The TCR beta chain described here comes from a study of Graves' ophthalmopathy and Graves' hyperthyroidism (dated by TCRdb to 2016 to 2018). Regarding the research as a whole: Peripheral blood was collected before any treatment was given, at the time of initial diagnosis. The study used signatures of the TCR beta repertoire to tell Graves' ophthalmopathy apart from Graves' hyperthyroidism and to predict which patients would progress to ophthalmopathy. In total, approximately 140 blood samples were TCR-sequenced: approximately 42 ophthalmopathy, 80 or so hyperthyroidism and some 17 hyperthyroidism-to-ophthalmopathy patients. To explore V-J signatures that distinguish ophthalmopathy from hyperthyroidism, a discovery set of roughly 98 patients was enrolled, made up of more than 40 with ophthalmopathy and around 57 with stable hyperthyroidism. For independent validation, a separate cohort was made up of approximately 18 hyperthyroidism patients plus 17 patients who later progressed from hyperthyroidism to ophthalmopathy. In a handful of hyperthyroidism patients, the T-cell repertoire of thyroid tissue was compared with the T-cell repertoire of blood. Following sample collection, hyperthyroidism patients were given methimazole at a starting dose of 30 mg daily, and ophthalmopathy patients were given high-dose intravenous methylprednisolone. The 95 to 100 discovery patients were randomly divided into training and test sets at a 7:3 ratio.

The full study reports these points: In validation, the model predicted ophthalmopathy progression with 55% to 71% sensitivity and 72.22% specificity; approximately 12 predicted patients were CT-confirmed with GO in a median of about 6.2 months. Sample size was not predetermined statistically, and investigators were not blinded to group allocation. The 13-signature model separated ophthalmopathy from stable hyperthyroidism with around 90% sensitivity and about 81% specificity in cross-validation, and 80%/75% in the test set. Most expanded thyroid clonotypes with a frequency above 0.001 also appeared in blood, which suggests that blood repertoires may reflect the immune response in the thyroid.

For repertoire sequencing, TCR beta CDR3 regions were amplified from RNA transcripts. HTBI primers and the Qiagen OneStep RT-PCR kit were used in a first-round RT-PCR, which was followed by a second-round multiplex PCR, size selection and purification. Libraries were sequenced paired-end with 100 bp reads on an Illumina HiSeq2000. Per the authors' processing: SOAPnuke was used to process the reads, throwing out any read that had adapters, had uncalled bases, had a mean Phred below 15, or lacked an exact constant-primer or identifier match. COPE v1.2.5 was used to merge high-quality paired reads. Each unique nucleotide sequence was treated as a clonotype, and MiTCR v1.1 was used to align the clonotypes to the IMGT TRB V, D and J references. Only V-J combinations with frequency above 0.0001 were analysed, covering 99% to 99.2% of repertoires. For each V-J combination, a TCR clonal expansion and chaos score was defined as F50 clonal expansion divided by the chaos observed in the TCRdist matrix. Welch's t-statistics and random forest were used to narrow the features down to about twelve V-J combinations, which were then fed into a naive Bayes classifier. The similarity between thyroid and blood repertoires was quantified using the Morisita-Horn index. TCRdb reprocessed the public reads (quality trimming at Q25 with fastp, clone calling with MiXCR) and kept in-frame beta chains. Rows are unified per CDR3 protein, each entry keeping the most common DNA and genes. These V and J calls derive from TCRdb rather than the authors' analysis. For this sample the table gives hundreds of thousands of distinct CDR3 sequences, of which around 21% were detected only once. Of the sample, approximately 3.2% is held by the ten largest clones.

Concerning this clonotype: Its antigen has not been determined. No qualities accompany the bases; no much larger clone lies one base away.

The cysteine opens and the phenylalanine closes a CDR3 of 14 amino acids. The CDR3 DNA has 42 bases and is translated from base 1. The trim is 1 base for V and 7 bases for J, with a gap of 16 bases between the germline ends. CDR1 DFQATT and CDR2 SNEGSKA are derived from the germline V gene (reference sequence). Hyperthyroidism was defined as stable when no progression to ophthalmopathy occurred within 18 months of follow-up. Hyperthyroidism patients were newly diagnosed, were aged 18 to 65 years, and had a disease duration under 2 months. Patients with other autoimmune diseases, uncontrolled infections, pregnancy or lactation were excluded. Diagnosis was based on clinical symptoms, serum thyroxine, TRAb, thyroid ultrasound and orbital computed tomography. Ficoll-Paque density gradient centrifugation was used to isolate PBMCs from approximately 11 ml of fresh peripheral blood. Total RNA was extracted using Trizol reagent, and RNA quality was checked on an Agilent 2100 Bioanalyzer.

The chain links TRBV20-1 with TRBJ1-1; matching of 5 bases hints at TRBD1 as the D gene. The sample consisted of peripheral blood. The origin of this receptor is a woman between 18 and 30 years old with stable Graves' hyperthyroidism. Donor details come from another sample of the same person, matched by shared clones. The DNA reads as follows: TGCAGTGCTAGAGGAGCCAGGGATGTCGATGAAGCTTTCTTT. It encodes CSARGARDVDEAFF.